This is a list of T cell receptor beta chains from one sample in a study of T cell repertoires in cytomegalovirus infection. TCRdb re-called the reads with MiXCR, one entry per CDR3 protein. The profile shows about 150,000 distinct CDR3 sequences, around 24% of them singletons. Material: PBMCs. All receptors derive from a human donor in good health (CMV status not recorded). Some clones in this sample may be carry-over from other donors' samples. Each CDR3 is given with its conserved first and last residue.

v_call cdr3_length cdr3_aa
TRBV28 19 CASSFGPWKRDISHQPQHF
TRBV19 13 CTSSYLENTEAFF
TRBV29-1 12 CSVEEGRYGYTF
TRBV7-9 15 CASSLRTTGGNEQFF
TRBV12-3/TRBV12-4 15 CASSLSRGGTETQYF
TRBV20-1 16 CSARPRGRKNTGELFF
TRBV12-3/TRBV12-4 14 CASSLGLAGYEQFF
TRBV6-2/TRBV6-3 14 CASSYGLALYEQYF
TRBV7-8 12 CASSKQGNEQFF
TRBV14 13 CASSLRIQETQYF
TRBV20-1 17 CSAIRPRDDRNEQPQHF
TRBV7-9 13 CASSLDRYNEQFF
TRBV20-1 13 CSARGRDTYEQYF
TRBV7-2 18 CASSALAVRLGGTDTQYF
TRBV19 13 CASSVGPGYGYTF
TRBV29-1 17 CSAEGWGSLSSYNEQFF